These T cell receptor beta chains were read from a single sample in a study of OX40 agonist ivuxolimab in advanced cancers. Generated by immunoSEQ multiplex PCR, the TCRdb table keeps only in-frame clones and is missing some. The sample lists 50,000 to 65,000 clones; around nine tenths were seen once. Sample: CD4+ or CD8+ T cells sorted from blood, taken in a trial of the OX40 agonist ivuxolimab. These receptors were collected from an adult with an advanced solid tumor such as melanoma, head and neck, liver or kidney cancer. The CDR3 runs from the conserved cysteine through the conserved F or W. Fields, in order: J gene, D gene, clone size, V gene, CDR3 DNA, CDR3 protein. A D gene is named only where the DNA matches it firmly. Clone size, where shown, is once, few, many, or a class for clones that have expanded.

TRBJ2-7	NA	NA	TRBV19	TGTGCCAGTTCACAAGGGGCGAGCTACGAGCAGTACTTC	CASSQGASYEQYF
TRBJ2-1	NA	NA	TRBV28	TGTGCCAGCAGTTTGTATGATGAGCAGTTCTTC	CASSLYDEQFF
TRBJ1-4	NA	NA	TRBV18	TGTGCCAGCTCACCACCGGGGGGGCCGGGTGAAAAACTGTTTTTT	CASSPPGGPGEKLFF
TRBJ2-2	NA	NA	TRBV25-1	TGTGCCAGCAGGTTGACAGGATCGAACACCGGGGAGCTGTTTTTT	CASRLTGSNTGELFF
TRBJ2-1	NA	NA	TRBV6-1	TGTGCCAGCAATAACAACTACAATGAGCAGTTCTTC	CASNNNYNEQFF
TRBJ2-2	NA	NA	TRBV5-1	TGCGCCAGCAGCCCGCGTGCCGAGGCGAACACCGGGGAGCTGTTTTTT	CASSPRAEANTGELFF
TRBJ2-1	TRBD2	NA	TRBV5-1	TGCGCCAGCAGCCCCCGGACTAGCGGGGGGGGAAATGAGCAGTTCTTC	CASSPRTSGGGNEQFF
TRBJ2-3	TRBD2	NA	TRBV11-2	TGTGCCAGCAGCTGGCGACTAGCGGGAGTTGATACGCAGTATTTT	CASSWRLAGVDTQYF
TRBJ2-6	TRBD1	NA	TRBV28	TGTGCCAGCAGCGACAGGGCTGGGGCCAACGTCCTGACTTTC	CASSDRAGANVLTF
TRBJ2-2	NA	NA	TRBV2	TGTGCCAGCAGTGACGGGCAGGCGTACACCGGGGAGCTGTTTTTT	CASSDGQAYTGELFF
TRBJ2-7	NA	NA	TRBV9	TGTGCCAGCAGCGTTGACCCCGGACAGCCCTACGAGCAGTACTTC	CASSVDPGQPYEQYF
TRBJ2-3	TRBD2	NA	TRBV5-1	TGCGCCAGCAGCACAACTAGCGGGGACCGCACAGATACGCAGTATTTT	CASSTTSGDRTDTQYF
TRBJ1-5	NA	NA	TRBV7-9	TGTGCCAGCAGCTTAGTTCATACGGGTCATAGCAATCAGCCCCAGCATTTT	CASSLVHTGHSNQPQHF
TRBJ2-1	NA	NA	TRBV4-3	TGCGCCAGCAGCCAAGATGCAGGGGTCAGCAATGAGCAGTTCTTC	CASSQDAGVSNEQFF
TRBJ1-2	NA	NA	TRBV19	TGTGCCACCAGGGCGACACTCTATGGCTACACCTTC	CATRATLYGYTF
TRBJ1-3	NA	NA	TRBV5-4	TGTGCCAGCAGCTTCGGGGCCAGAAGCTCTGGAAACACCATATATTTT	CASSFGARSSGNTIYF
TRBJ2-7	TRBD1	NA	TRBV6-6	TGTGCCAGCAGTTACCAAGGACAGGGACCCTACGAGCAGTACTTC	CASSYQGQGPYEQYF
TRBJ2-2	NA	NA	TRBV7-2	TGTGCCAGCAGCGACAAGCTCAACACCGGGGAGCTGTTTTTT	CASSDKLNTGELFF
TRBJ1-5	NA	NA	TRBV28	TGTGCCAGCACCACGGGGGGTAACTCATATAGCAATCAGCCCCAGCATTTT	CASTTGGNSYSNQPQHF
TRBJ2-7	NA	NA	TRBV30	TGTGCCTGGGTGAACCCGACTCGGCGGTCTTACGAGCAGTACTTC	CAWVNPTRRSYEQYF
TRBJ1-1	NA	NA	TRBV18	TGTGCCAGCTCACCCCCAGTGAGCACTGAAGCTTTCTTT	CASSPPVSTEAFF
TRBJ2-7	NA	few	TRBV7-2	TGTGCCAGCAGCGCTACATCAGGGGAAGAGCAGTACTTC	CASSATSGEEQYF
TRBJ2-7	NA	NA	TRBV2	TGTGCCAGCAGTGACGATACCGAATCCATCGAGCAGTACTTC	CASSDDTESIEQYF
TRBJ2-7	TRBD2	NA	TRBV4-3	TGCGCCAGCAGCCAAGTGGCCCTAGCGGGAGGGTACGAGCAGTACTTC	CASSQVALAGGYEQYF
TRBJ2-1	TRBD1	NA	TRBV18	TGTGCCAGCTCGCTGGACAGGGGCTCCTACAATGAGCAGTTCTTC	CASSLDRGSYNEQFF
TRBJ1-4	TRBD1	NA	TRBV15	TGTGCCACCAGCAGGACCCGGGACAGGGGTGAAAAACTGTTTTTT	CATSRTRDRGEKLFF
TRBJ2-3	TRBD1	once	TRBV7-2	TGTGCCAGCAGCTACGCCGCCGGGACAGGGAGGACAGATACGCAGTATTTT	CASSYAAGTGRTDTQYF
TRBJ2-1	NA	NA	TRBV27	TGTGCCAGCAGTTTGTCTGCTAACAATGAGCAGTTCTTC	CASSLSANNEQFF
TRBJ2-5	NA	NA	TRBV12-5	TGTGCTAGTGGTCCAGGGGACCAGTACCAAGAGACCCAGTACTTC	CASGPGDQYQETQYF
TRBJ2-1	TRBD2	NA	TRBV7-2	TGTGCCAGCAGCTTAGTTCGGCGAGCGGGAGGCGGCTCCTACAATGAGCAGTTCTTC	CASSLVRRAGGGSYNEQFF
TRBJ2-5	NA	NA	TRBV5-1	TGCGCCAGCAGCTGGGCCTACCAAGAGACCCAGTACTTC	CASSWAYQETQYF
TRBJ1-5	NA	NA	TRBV18	TGTGCCAGCTCACAGGTGCGGGGGGCCCTAGGCAATCAGCCCCAGCATTTT	CASSQVRGALGNQPQHF
TRBJ2-3	TRBD2	NA	TRBV13	TGTGCCAGCAGCTCTGTTCGTGGTAGCGGGAAGACGCAGTATTTT	CASSSVRGSGKTQYF
TRBJ2-5	NA	NA	TRBV5-4	TGTGCCTTTCTCAGGGGAGAGACCCAGTACTTC	CAFLRGETQYF
TRBJ1-2	TRBD1	NA	TRBV7-2	TGTGCCAGCAGCTTAGCCGGGACAGGGAACTATGGCTACACCTTC	CASSLAGTGNYGYTF
TRBJ2-5	NA	few	TRBV4-3	TGCGCCAGCAGCCAAGACCGGGGTACCCAGTACTTC	CASSQDRGTQYF
TRBJ1-6	TRBD1	NA	TRBV10-3	TGTGCCATCAGCCTACAGGGAGGCAGGGGGTCACCCCTCCACTTT	CAISLQGGRGSPLHF
TRBJ1-1	NA	NA	TRBV7-8	TGTGCCAGCAGCGAACAACAGTTAATGAACACTGAAGCTTTCTTT	CASSEQQLMNTEAFF
TRBJ2-1	NA	NA	TRBV30	TGTGCCTGGAGTGGGACCAGGGATGAGCAGTTCTTC	CAWSGTRDEQFF
TRBJ2-1	TRBD2	NA	TRBV5-1	TGCGCCAGCTCTCCAAATATAGGACAGGGACTAGCGGGAGGGAGGAATGAGCAGTTCTTC	CASSPNIGQGLAGGRNEQFF
TRBJ2-7	NA	NA	TRBV7-2	TGTGCCAGCAGCTTGGACTCGGGAAATTCCTACGAGCAGTACTTC	CASSLDSGNSYEQYF
TRBJ2-7	NA	NA	TRBV7-2	TGTGCCAGCAGCTCCCCCGGGAAAAATTCCTACGAGCAGTACTTC	CASSSPGKNSYEQYF
TRBJ2-7	NA	NA	TRBV5-5	TGTGCCAGCAGCCCCGTGGCCTCCTACGAGCAGTACTTC	CASSPVASYEQYF
TRBJ2-3	NA	NA	TRBV27	TGTGCCAGCAGTTTATGGAGGGAGGCCCTCACAGATACGCAGTATTTT	CASSLWREALTDTQYF
TRBJ1-2	NA	NA	TRBV20-1	TGCAGTGCTCATGGGAGCTATGGCTACACCTTC	CSAHGSYGYTF
TRBJ1-4	TRBD1	NA	TRBV7-9	TGTGCCAGCAGCCGTTGGGAGACAGGGCGGGTTGAAAAACTGTTTTTT	CASSRWETGRVEKLFF